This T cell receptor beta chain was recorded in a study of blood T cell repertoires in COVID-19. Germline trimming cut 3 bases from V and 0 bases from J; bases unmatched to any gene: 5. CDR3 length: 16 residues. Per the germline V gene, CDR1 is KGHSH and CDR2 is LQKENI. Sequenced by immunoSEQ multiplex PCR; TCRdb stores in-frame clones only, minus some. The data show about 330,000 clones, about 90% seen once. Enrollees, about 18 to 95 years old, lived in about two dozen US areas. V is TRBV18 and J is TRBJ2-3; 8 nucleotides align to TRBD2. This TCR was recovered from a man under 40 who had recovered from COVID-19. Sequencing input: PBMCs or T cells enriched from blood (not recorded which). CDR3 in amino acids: CASSPLAGSSTDTQYF. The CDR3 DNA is TGTGCCAGCTCACCTTTAGCGGGGAGTAGCACAGATACGCAGTATTTT. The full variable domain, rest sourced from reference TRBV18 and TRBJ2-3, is NAGVMQNPRHLVRRRGQEARLRCSPMKGHSHVYWYRQLPEEGLKFMVYLQKENIIDESGMPKERFSAEFPKEGPSILRIQQVVRGDSAAYFCASSPLAGSSTDTQYFGPGTRLTVL.